The sequence of this TCR beta chain was determined in a study of PD-1 blockade in classical Hodgkin lymphoma. Notes on the study in general: Healthy donors were reported to have higher baseline TCR diversity than newly diagnosed patients. Factors driving the repertoire differences, possibly disease activity or prior therapy, remain undefined. Diversity in CD4+ TCRs, unlike that measured in CD8+ TCRs, had risen significantly by C4D1. Patients newly diagnosed and complete responders had comparable baseline diversity.

This table comes from immunoSEQ multiplex PCR, and its TCRdb copy is limited to in-frame clones, with some not included. The sample has about 94,000 clones; 85% to 95% are singletons. After removal of 4 bases from V and 5 bases from J, the junction contained 4 bases not matched to a gene. CDR1 is SGHVS, CDR2 FQNEAQ, per germline. CDR3 length equals 13 residues. A word on this clone: The antigen is not known.

Time point of the sample: cycle 4 day 1 (C4D1), after six to seven weeks of nivolumab. Each patient's relapse followed autologous stem cell transplantation, and brentuximab vedotin exposure varied. Source: peripheral blood mononuclear cells (PBMCs), taken before the fourth cycle of nivolumab. This sequence joins TRBV7-8 and TRBJ2-7, with 8 bases matching TRBD1. This receptor was obtained from a human donor with classical Hodgkin lymphoma. For the CDR3, the DNA is TGTGCCAGCAGCTACGGACAGGGTGACGAGCAGTACTTC. Translation gives CASSYGQGDEQYF. Looking up the rest from reference TRBV7-8 and TRBJ2-7 gives the full variable domain: GAGVSQSPRYKVAKRGQDVALRCDPISGHVSLFWYQQALGQGPEFLTYFQNEAQLDKSGLPSDRFFAERPEGSVSTLKIQRTQQEDSAVYLCASSYGQGDEQYFGPGTRLTVT.